This T cell receptor (beta chain) originates from a study of shared clonotypes between healthy human individuals. For the study at large: A few men and a couple of women, aged 18 to 49, were donors. Broader study findings: Relative to clonotypes present in all four donors, those not shared had lower generation probabilities. Of the naive CD4 clonotypes, roughly 5.2% were shared across several donors. The low donor count limited represented genetic and exposure-history diversity.

This table comes from immunoSEQ multiplex PCR, and its TCRdb copy is limited to in-frame clones, with some not included. This table has roughly 2.1 million clones, 93% appearing once. Positively selected for CCR7, the CD45RO-negative cells used as naive CD8 cells excluded terminally differentiated effector memory CD45RA+ cells. About this clone: Its antigen is as yet unknown.

J gave up 3 bases and V 6 bases, and 7 bases lay outside the gene matches. In germline, CDR1 is LNHDA, CDR2 SQIVND (reference sequence). The CDR3 has 15 residues. Sequenced sample: naive CD8+ T cells from PBMCs. The clonotype originates from a man aged 18 to 29 in good health. Some clones in this sample may be carry-over from other donors' samples. V is TRBV19 and J is TRBJ1-4; TRBD1 matches 7 bases. The CDR3 DNA is TGTGCCAGTAGCCCCGGGACAGTCTCTAATGAAAAACTGTTTTTT. Amino acids: CASSPGTVSNEKLFF.